The subject of this entry is one T cell receptor (beta chain). This clone's antigen is unknown. No quality values exist for individual bases; no much larger clone is one base distant. The sequencer listed for this sample is Illumina HiSeq 1500. TCRdb's own reprocessing of the public reads used fastp at Q25 and MiXCR and kept productive beta chains. Every CDR3 protein is listed once, alongside the most common genes and DNA of its rows. In this sample the table shows about 680,000 distinct CDR3 sequences, 20% to 30% of which occur a single time. Approximately 8.2% of the sample comes from the top ten. The data were obtained in a study of T cell repertoires in cytomegalovirus infection (dated by TCRdb to between 2018 and 2020). Turning to the overall study: The HLA type of each donor mattered for the analysis, because public TCR beta signatures pointed to carriage of CMV infection along with the matching HLA type.

Results the study describes overall, beyond this receptor: In the ex vivo response, HLA-C-restricted CMV-specific TCR beta clonotypes were dominant, and in two of eight donors the single most frequent clonotype came from this HLA-C-restricted group. Cumulative frequency of public TCR beta family members discriminated carriers of CMV infection plus the relevant HLA type in this cohort and an independent approximately 360-donor cohort.

A distance of 7 bases separates the germline ends of V and J, which lose 0 bases and 8 bases respectively. Including cysteine and phenylalanine, the CDR3 has 11 amino acids. Just the 33-base CDR3 DNA is kept, in frame starting at base 1. CDR1 and CDR2 are drawn from the germline V gene: SQVTM, ANQGSEA. This receptor chain uses TRBV29-1 and TRBJ1-2; a confident D gene designation cannot be given. The source is a human donor in good health (CMV status not recorded). Some clones in this sample may be carry-over from other donors' samples. Sequenced material: CD8+ T cells from PBMCs. The sequence in DNA is TGCAGCGTTGAAGATCTTCGCGGCTACACCTTC. The resulting protein is CSVEDLRGYTF.